This T cell receptor (beta chain) was captured in a study of Graves' ophthalmopathy and Graves' hyperthyroidism. CDR1 is SGHVS, CDR2 FNYEAQ, per germline. V shed 5 bases and J 0 bases; nucleotides not matched to a gene: 11. The CDR3 runs 17 residues. Hyperthyroidism was classified as stable if no ophthalmopathy occurred within 18 months of follow-up. This clonotype has ten or more counts. What it binds is unknown. Investigators amplified TCR beta CDR3 regions from RNA transcripts. HTBI-primed RT-PCR formed the first round, and a multiplex PCR formed the second. TCRdb called the multiplex PCR reads again in MiXCR, with one record for every CDR3 protein. This table has approximately 380,000 distinct CDR3 sequences, 21% appearing once. Findings and limits, study-wide: Detected in blood as well were most expanded thyroid clonotypes with frequency above 0.001.

The chain carries TRBV7-6 and TRBJ2-7, with 9 bases matching TRBD2. The sample consisted of peripheral blood. This sequence originates from a woman younger than 35 with stable Graves' hyperthyroidism. The CDR3 DNA sequence: TGTGCCAGCAGCCAGGGCTCGCGGGAGGGGTTCTCCTACGAGCAGTACTTC. Translated, it gives CASSQGSREGFSYEQYF.